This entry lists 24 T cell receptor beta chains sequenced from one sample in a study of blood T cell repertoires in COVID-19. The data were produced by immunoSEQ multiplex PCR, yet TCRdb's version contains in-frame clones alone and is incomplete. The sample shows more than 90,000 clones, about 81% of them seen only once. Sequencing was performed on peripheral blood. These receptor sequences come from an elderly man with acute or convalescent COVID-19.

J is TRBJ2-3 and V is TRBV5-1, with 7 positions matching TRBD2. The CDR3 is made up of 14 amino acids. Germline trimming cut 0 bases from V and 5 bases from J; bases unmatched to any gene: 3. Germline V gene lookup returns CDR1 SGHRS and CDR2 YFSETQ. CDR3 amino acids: CASSLGTSGDTQYF. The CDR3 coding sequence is TGCGCCAGCAGCTTGGGGACTAGTGGAGATACGCAGTATTTT. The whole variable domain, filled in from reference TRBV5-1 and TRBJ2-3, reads KAGVTQTPRYLIKTRGQQVTLSCSPISGHRSVSWYQQTPGQGLQFLFEYFSETQRNKGNFPGRFSGRQFSNSRSEMNVSTLELGDSALYLCASSLGTSGDTQYFGPGTRLTVL.

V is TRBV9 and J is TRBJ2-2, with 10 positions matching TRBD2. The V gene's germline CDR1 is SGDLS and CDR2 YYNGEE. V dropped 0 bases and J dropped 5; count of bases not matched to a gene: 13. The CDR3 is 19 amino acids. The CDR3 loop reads CASSVVPPSGRGRTGELFF. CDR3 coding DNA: TGTGCCAGCAGCGTAGTCCCACCTAGCGGGAGAGGTAGGACCGGGGAGCTGTTTTTT.

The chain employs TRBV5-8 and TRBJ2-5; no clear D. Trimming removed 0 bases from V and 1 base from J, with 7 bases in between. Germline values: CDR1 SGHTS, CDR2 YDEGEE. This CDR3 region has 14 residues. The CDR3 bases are TGTGCCAGCAGCTTGGCGGGTCTCCAAGAGACCCAGTACTTC. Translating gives CASSLAGLQETQYF.

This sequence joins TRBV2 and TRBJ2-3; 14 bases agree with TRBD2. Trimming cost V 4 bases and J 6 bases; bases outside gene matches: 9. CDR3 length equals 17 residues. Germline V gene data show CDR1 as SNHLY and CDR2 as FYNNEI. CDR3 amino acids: CASSVSRLAGGLDTQYF. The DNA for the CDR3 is TGTGCCAGCAGTGTATCGAGACTAGCGGGAGGGTTGGATACGCAGTATTTT.

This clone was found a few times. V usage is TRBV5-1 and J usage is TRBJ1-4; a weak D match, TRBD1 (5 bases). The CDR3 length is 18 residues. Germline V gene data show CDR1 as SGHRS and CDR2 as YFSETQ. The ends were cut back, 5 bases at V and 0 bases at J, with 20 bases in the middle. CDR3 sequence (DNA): TGCGCCAGCAGGGGGGGAATCCTCGGGATTACAACTAATGAAAAACTGTTTTTT. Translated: CASRGGILGITTNEKLFF.

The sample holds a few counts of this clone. The DNA of the CDR3 is TGTGCCAGCAGGCCCCTCCAGGGGGATTCGGCTTTCTTT. This gives the protein CASRPLQGDSAFF. The chain uses TRBV6-5 and TRBJ1-1; the match to TRBD1 covers 7 bases. Germline loops: CDR1 MNHEY, CDR2 SVGAGI. Germline trimming cut 6 bases from V and 11 bases from J; bases unmatched to any gene: 12. There are 13 residues in the CDR3.

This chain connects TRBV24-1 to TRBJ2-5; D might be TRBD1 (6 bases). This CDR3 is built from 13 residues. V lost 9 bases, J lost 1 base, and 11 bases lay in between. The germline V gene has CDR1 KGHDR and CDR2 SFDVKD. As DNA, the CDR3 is TGTGCCACCGGTCAGGGGATCCAAGAGACCCAGTACTTC. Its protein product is CATGQGIQETQYF.

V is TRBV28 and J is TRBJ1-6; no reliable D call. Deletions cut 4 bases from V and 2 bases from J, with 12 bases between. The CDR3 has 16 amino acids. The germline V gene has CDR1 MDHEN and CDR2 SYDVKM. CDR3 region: CASSSFSGTYNSPLHF. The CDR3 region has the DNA TGTGCCAGCAGTTCCTTTTCGGGAACCTATAATTCACCCCTCCACTTT.

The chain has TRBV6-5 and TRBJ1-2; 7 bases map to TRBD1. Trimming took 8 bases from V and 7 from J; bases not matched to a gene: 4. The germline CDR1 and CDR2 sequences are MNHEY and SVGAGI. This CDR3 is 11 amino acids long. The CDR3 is CASSDRVGYTF. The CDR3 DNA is TGTGCCAGCTCCGACAGGGTTGGCTACACCTTC.

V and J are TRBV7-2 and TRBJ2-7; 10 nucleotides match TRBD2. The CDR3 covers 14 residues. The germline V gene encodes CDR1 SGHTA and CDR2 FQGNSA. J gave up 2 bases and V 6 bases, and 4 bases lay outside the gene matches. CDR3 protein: CASRTTSGPYEQYF. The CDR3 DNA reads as TGTGCCAGCAGGACGACTAGCGGGCCCTACGAGCAGTACTTC.

CDR3 DNA sequence: TGTGCCAGTAGTATAGAAAGCGGGAGGGCCAACGAGCAGTACTTC. Amino acid sequence: CASSIESGRANEQYF. The chain employs TRBV19 and TRBJ2-7, with 10 bases aligning to TRBD2. With 0 bases clipped from V and 5 bases from J, the junction kept 4 bases outside the gene matches. Germline loops: CDR1 LNHDA, CDR2 SQIVND (reference sequence). CDR3 length: 15 amino acids.

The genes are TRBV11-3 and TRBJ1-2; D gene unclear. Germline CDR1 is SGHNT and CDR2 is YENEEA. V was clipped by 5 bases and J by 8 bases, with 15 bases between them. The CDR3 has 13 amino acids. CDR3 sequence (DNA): TGTGCCAGCAGCCGAGGACTGTCCGGCGGCTACACCTTC. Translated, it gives CASSRGLSGGYTF. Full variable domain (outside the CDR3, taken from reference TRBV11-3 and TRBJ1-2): EAGVVQSPRYKIIEKKQPVAFWCNPISGHNTLYWYLQNLGQGPELLIRYENEEAVDDSQLPKDRFSAERLKGVDSTLKIQPAELGDSAVYLCASSRGLSGGYTFGSGTRLTVV.

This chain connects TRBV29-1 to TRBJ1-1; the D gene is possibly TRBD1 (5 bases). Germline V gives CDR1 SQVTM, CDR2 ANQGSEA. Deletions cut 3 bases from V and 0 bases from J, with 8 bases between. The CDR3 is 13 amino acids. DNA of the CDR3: TGCAGCGTTGAGGGGCATCTGAACACTGAAGCTTTCTTT. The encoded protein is CSVEGHLNTEAFF.

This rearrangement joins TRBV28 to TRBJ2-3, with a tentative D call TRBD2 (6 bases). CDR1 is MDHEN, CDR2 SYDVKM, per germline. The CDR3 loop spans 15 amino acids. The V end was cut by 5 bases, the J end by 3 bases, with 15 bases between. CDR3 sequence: CASSPPDGLTDTQYF. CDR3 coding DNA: TGTGCCAGCAGTCCACCGGACGGACTAACAGATACGCAGTATTTT.

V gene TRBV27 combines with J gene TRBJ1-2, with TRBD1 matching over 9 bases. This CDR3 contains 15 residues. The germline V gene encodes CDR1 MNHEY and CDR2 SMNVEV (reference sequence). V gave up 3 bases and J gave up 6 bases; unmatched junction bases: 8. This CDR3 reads CASSFGSQGADGYTF. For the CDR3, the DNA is TGTGCCAGCAGTTTTGGTTCACAGGGGGCTGATGGCTACACCTTC.

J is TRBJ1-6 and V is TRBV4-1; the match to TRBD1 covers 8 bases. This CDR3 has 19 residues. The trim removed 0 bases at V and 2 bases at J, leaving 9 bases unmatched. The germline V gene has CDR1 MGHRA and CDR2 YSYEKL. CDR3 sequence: CASSQDLQGALTYNSPLHF. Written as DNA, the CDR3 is TGCGCCAGCAGCCAAGATCTGCAGGGGGCGCTTACCTATAATTCACCCCTCCACTTT.

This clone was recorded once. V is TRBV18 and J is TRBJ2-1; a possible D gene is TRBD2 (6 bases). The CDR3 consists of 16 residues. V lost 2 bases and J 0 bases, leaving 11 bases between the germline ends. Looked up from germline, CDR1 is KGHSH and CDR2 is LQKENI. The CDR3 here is CASSPVGGSSYNEQFF. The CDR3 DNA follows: TGTGCCAGCTCACCAGTGGGGGGTAGCTCCTACAATGAGCAGTTCTTC.

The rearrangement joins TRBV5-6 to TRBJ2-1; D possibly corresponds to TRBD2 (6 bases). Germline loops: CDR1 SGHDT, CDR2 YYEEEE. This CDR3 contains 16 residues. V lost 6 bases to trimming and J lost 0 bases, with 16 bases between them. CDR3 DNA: TGTGCCAGCACCCTCGCGGGATACAGCTCCTACAATGAGCAGTTCTTC. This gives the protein CASTLAGYSSYNEQFF.

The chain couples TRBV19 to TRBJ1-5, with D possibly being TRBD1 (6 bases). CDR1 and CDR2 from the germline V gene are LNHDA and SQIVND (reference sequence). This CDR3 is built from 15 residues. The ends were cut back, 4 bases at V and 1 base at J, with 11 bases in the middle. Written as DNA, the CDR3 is TGTGCCAGTAGTACCACAGGGAAAAGCAATCAGCCCCAGCATTTT. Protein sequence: CASSTTGKSNQPQHF.

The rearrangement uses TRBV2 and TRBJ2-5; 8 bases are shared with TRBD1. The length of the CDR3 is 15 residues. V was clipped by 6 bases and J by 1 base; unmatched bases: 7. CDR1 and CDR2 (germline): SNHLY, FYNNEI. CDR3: CASRLRGQAQETQYF. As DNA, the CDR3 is TGTGCCAGCAGACTAAGGGGACAGGCCCAAGAGACCCAGTACTTC. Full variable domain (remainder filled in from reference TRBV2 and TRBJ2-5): EPEVTQTPSHQVTQMGQEVILRCVPISNHLYFYWYRQILGQKVEFLVSFYNNEISEKSEIFDDQFSVERPDGSNFTLKIRSTKLEDSAMYFCASRLRGQAQETQYFGPGTRLLVL.

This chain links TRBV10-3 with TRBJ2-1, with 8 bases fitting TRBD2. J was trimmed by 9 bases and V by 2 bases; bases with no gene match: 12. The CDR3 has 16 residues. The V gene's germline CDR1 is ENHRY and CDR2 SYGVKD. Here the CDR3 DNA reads TGTGCCATCAGTGAGATGACCGGGGGGGCCGATGGTGAGCAGTTCTTC. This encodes CAISEMTGGADGEQFF.

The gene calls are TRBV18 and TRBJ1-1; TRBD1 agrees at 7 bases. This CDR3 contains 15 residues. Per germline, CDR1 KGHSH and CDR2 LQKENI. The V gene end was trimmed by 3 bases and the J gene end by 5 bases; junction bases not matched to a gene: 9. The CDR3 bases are TGTGCCAGCTCACCGACACAGCAGGGGGGAACTGAAGCTTTCTTT. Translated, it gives CASSPTQQGGTEAFF.

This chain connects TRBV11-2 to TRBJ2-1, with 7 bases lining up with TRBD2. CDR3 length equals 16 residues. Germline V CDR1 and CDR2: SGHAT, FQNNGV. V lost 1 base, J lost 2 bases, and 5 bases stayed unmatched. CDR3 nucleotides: TGTGCCAGCAGCTTAGTGGGGGGGACCCCCTACAATGAGCAGTTCTTC. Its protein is CASSLVGGTPYNEQFF. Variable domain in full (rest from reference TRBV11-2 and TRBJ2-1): EAGVAQSPRYKIIEKRQSVAFWCNPISGHATLYWYQQILGQGPKLLIQFQNNGVVDDSQLPKDRFSAERLKGVDSTLKIQPAKLEDSAVYLCASSLVGGTPYNEQFFGPGTRLTVL.

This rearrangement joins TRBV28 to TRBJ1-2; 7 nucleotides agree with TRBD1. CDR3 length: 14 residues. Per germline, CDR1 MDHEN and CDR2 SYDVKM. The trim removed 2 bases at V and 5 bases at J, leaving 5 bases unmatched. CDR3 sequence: CASSLIGGAYGYTF. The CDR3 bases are TGTGCCAGCAGTTTAATAGGGGGCGCTTATGGCTACACCTTC.